Presented here are 5 T cell receptor beta chains from one specimen sequenced in a study of blood T cell repertoires in COVID-19. Only in-frame clones appear in the TCRdb table, and some are missing; sequencing was by immunoSEQ multiplex PCR. This repertoire shows tens of thousands of clones, over 65% found once; its top ten account for approximately 2.4%. Sequencing input: peripheral blood. The receptors were sampled from a human donor with acute or convalescent COVID-19. The donor label of this sample is uncertain.

This chain links TRBV6-5 with TRBJ2-7; a weak D match, TRBD2 (7 bases). The CDR3 spans 13 residues. Germline CDR1 reads MNHEY; CDR2 reads SVGAGI. V gave up 0 bases and J gave up 6 bases, with 9 bases separating them. The CDR3 is CASSYSGGREQYF. The DNA for the CDR3 is TGTGCCAGCAGTTACTCGGGGGGGCGCGAGCAGTACTTC.

The V call is TRBV7-3, the J call TRBJ1-1; perhaps TRBD1 as D (5 bases). The CDR3 length is 13 residues. The V end was cut by 3 bases, the J end by 3 bases, with 8 bases between. From germline, CDR1 is SGHTA and CDR2 FQGTGA. This CDR3 is CASSFVRDTEAFF. The CDR3 DNA sequence: TGTGCCAGCAGCTTCGTCAGGGACACTGAAGCTTTCTTT.

The gene calls are TRBV12-3 or TRBV12-4 and TRBJ1-1, with no clear D. The V end was cut by 5 bases, the J end by 5 bases, with 12 bases between. The CDR3 consists of 13 residues. In DNA, the CDR3 is TGTGCCAGCAGTCCTTACTCGGGAACTGAAGCTTTCTTT. It translates to CASSPYSGTEAFF.

This clone was counted only a few times. This chain connects TRBV27 to TRBJ2-1; D call uncertain. This CDR3 spans 16 amino acids. V lost 3 bases, J lost 2 bases, and 14 bases lay in between. Looked up from germline, CDR1 is MNHEY and CDR2 is SMNVEV (reference sequence). CDR3 protein: CASSFSISVPYNEQFF. The CDR3 coding sequence is TGTGCCAGCAGTTTTAGTATAAGCGTCCCCTACAATGAGCAGTTCTTC.

The CDR3: CASRGAGVHQPQHF. The CDR3 bases are TGTGCCAGCAGGGGGGCCGGGGTACATCAGCCCCAGCATTTT. V is TRBV6-6 and J is TRBJ1-5; maybe TRBD1 (6 bases). Germline V gene lookup returns CDR1 MNHNY and CDR2 SVGAGI (reference sequence). Trimming took off 6 bases at V and 5 bases at J, with 14 bases between the two ends. This CDR3 is built from 14 residues.